This T cell receptor (beta chain) is from a study of technical replicates of blood from a few donors. The CDR3 is 15 residues long. Germline V gives CDR1 SGHRS, CDR2 YFSETQ. Trimming cost V 2 bases and J 2 bases, with 11 bases left between them. Method: immunoSEQ multiplex PCR; TCRdb's copy keeps in-frame clones and lacks some. The sample has over 15,000 clones, 87% seen once; the top ten hold 9% to 15%. The rearrangement joins TRBV5-1 to TRBJ1-3; unclear D gene. This TCR came from a human donor in good health. The sequenced material came from PBMCs. CDR3: CASSFEAYAGNTIYF. The CDR3 DNA sequence: TGCGCCAGCAGCTTCGAGGCGTACGCTGGAAACACCATATATTTT.